This is a list of T cell receptor beta chains from one sample in a study of cytomegalovirus exposure and HLA in healthy donors. Profiling relied on immunoSEQ multiplex PCR, and the TCRdb table lists in-frame clones only, not all of them. Among some 170,000 clones listed, around 81% were seen once. The sample was PBMCs. These receptors were collected from a woman between 45 and 60 years old in good health and CMV-seronegative. Both conserved end residues are part of each CDR3. Each record gives: CDR3 DNA, CDR3 protein, D gene, CDR3 length, J gene, V gene, clone size. A D gene is named only where the DNA matches it firmly. Only part of the rows carry a size: once, few, many, or a class if the clone is expanded.

cdr3_nt: TGTGCCAGTATTCCTTCCGGAAACACCATATATTTT; cdr3_aa: CASIPSGNTIYF; d_call: NA; cdr3_length: 12; j_call: TRBJ1-3; v_call: TRBV5-3; clone_size: NA
cdr3_nt: TGCGCCAGCAGCTTGGCGACTAGCGGGGACGACACCGGGGAGCTGTTTTTT; cdr3_aa: CASSLATSGDDTGELFF; d_call: TRBD2; cdr3_length: 17; j_call: TRBJ2-2; v_call: TRBV5-1; clone_size: NA
cdr3_nt: TGTGCCAGCAGCTGGGGACAGGACTATGGCTACACCTTC; cdr3_aa: CASSWGQDYGYTF; d_call: TRBD1; cdr3_length: 13; j_call: TRBJ1-2; v_call: TRBV7-2; clone_size: NA
cdr3_nt: TGTGCCAGTAGTTCCCTTGGGACAGCCCAAGAGACCCAGTACTTC; cdr3_aa: CASSSLGTAQETQYF; d_call: TRBD1; cdr3_length: 15; j_call: TRBJ2-5; v_call: TRBV19; clone_size: NA
cdr3_nt: TGTGCCAGCAGCACCACCGGGACAGGGGATGGCTACACCTTC; cdr3_aa: CASSTTGTGDGYTF; d_call: TRBD1; cdr3_length: 14; j_call: TRBJ1-2; v_call: TRBV28; clone_size: NA
cdr3_nt: TGCGCCAGCAGCTTGGTGTCAGACTATGGCTACACCTTC; cdr3_aa: CASSLVSDYGYTF; d_call: NA; cdr3_length: 13; j_call: TRBJ1-2; v_call: TRBV5-1; clone_size: NA
cdr3_nt: TGTGCCAGTAAAAGTTTAGCCCCGCTTGGTGGTGAGCAGTTCTTC; cdr3_aa: CASKSLAPLGGEQFF; d_call: NA; cdr3_length: 15; j_call: TRBJ2-1; v_call: TRBV19; clone_size: NA
cdr3_nt: TGTGCCAGCAGCCCAGGCGGGGATACGCAGTATTTT; cdr3_aa: CASSPGGDTQYF; d_call: NA; cdr3_length: 12; j_call: TRBJ2-3; v_call: TRBV13; clone_size: NA
cdr3_nt: TGTGCCACCAGCACGGAGCGGGAGTCCGGGGAGCTGTTTTTT; cdr3_aa: CATSTERESGELFF; d_call: TRBD2; cdr3_length: 14; j_call: TRBJ2-2; v_call: TRBV15; clone_size: NA
cdr3_nt: TGTGCCAGCAGCCTTCACTCGGCTAGCGGGGCCGGGGAGCTGTTTTTT; cdr3_aa: CASSLHSASGAGELFF; d_call: TRBD2; cdr3_length: 16; j_call: TRBJ2-2; v_call: TRBV11-2; clone_size: NA
cdr3_nt: TGTGCCAGCTCACCAACGGTCTCTGGGGCCAACGTCCTGACTTTC; cdr3_aa: CASSPTVSGANVLTF; d_call: NA; cdr3_length: 15; j_call: TRBJ2-6; v_call: TRBV18; clone_size: NA
cdr3_nt: TGTGCCAGCTCGGGACTAGCCAGAGGGGAGCAGTTCTTC; cdr3_aa: CASSGLARGEQFF; d_call: TRBD2; cdr3_length: 13; j_call: TRBJ2-1; v_call: TRBV19; clone_size: once
cdr3_nt: TGTGCCACCAGCAACAGGGGGGGAGGGCAGCCCCAGCATTTT; cdr3_aa: CATSNRGGGQPQHF; d_call: TRBD1; cdr3_length: 14; j_call: TRBJ1-5; v_call: TRBV15; clone_size: NA
cdr3_nt: TGTGCCAGCAGTGAAGCGGGGGCGGCTAATGAAAAACTGTTTTTT; cdr3_aa: CASSEAGAANEKLFF; d_call: NA; cdr3_length: 15; j_call: TRBJ1-4; v_call: TRBV2; clone_size: NA
cdr3_nt: TGTGCCATGACAGGGGGCTCTGGGGCCAACGTCCTGACTTTC; cdr3_aa: CAMTGGSGANVLTF; d_call: TRBD1; cdr3_length: 14; j_call: TRBJ2-6; v_call: TRBV10-3; clone_size: NA
cdr3_nt: TGCGCCAGCAGCCAGGCCCTTGACTGGGGGCGGGCGCCCCAGCATTTT; cdr3_aa: CASSQALDWGRAPQHF; d_call: NA; cdr3_length: 16; j_call: TRBJ1-5; v_call: TRBV4-1; clone_size: NA